The 20 T cell receptor beta chains given below trace back to one sample, sequenced in a study of cytomegalovirus exposure and HLA in healthy donors. Both 60 Vbeta primers and 13 Jbeta primers went into the PCR. TCRdb's table, derived via immunoSEQ multiplex PCR, lists solely in-frame clones and lacks some. The profile shows about 160,000 clones, roughly 80% of them singletons. The sequenced sample consisted of PBMCs. Receptor source: a human donor in good health.

The chain joins TRBV6-1 to TRBJ1-1; D not resolved. There are 14 residues in the CDR3. The germline V gene has CDR1 MNHNS and CDR2 SASEGT. The germline V and J ends were trimmed by 6 bases and 1 base, with 12 bases remaining between them. CDR3 nucleotide sequence: TGTGCCAGCAGGTCTGCAGGTTGGAACACTGAAGCTTTCTTT. Translation: CASRSAGWNTEAFF.

The chain recombines TRBV6-5 with TRBJ2-5; D is perhaps TRBD2 (6 bases). Germline V gene sequence: CDR1 MNHEY, CDR2 SVGAGI. The ends were cut back, 0 bases at V and 4 bases at J, with 12 bases in the middle. The CDR3 runs to 15 residues. CDR3 DNA: TGTGCCAGCAGTTACTCGAAAGGGCGGGGAGAGACCCAGTACTTC. Protein product: CASSYSKGRGETQYF.

This chain uses TRBV14 with TRBJ1-2, with 7 positions matching TRBD1. Trimming cost V 1 base and J 4 bases; bases outside gene matches: 3. Per germline, CDR1 SGHDN and CDR2 FVKESK. The CDR3 spans 14 residues. Written as DNA, the CDR3 is TGTGCCAGCAGCCAAGCGGCAGGGGGCTATGGCTACACCTTC. As protein: CASSQAAGGYGYTF.

The V call is TRBV27, the J call TRBJ2-1, with a tentative D call TRBD2 (7 bases). The CDR3 has 17 residues. CDR1 is MNHEY, CDR2 SMNVEV, per germline (reference sequence). Trimming removed 6 bases at V and 1 base at J, with 19 bases between. CDR3 coding DNA: TGTGCCAGCAGGGCCGGGGGGCAGCGCCTATCCTACAATGAGCAGTTCTTC. As protein: CASRAGGQRLSYNEQFF.

V gene TRBV5-6 combines with J gene TRBJ2-6; possible D gene TRBD2, 5 bases. Deletions cut 1 base from V and 0 bases from J, with 8 bases between. CDR3 length equals 16 residues. Germline V gene data show CDR1 as SGHDT and CDR2 as YYEEEE. The CDR3 spells CASSLRGFSGANVLTF. CDR3 DNA: TGTGCCAGCAGCTTGCGGGGATTCTCTGGGGCCAACGTCCTGACTTTC.

The chain has TRBV5-1 and TRBJ2-3; D may be TRBD1 (6 bases). Looked up from germline, CDR1 is SGHRS and CDR2 is YFSETQ. There are 14 residues in the CDR3. V lost 0 bases to trimming and J lost 14 bases, with 19 bases between them. The chain's CDR3 is CASSLGISGDWGYF. In nucleotides, the CDR3 is TGCGCCAGCAGCTTGGGCATTTCAGGGGATTGGGGGTATTTT.

The chain employs TRBV19 and TRBJ2-5, with 9 bases that match TRBD2. The DNA matches TRBJ2-7 better at its end, which makes the J call doubtful. The CDR3 runs 17 residues. The germline V gene has CDR1 LNHDA and CDR2 SQIVND (reference sequence). CDR3 protein: CASSIAGLAGHSYEQYF. The CDR3 bases are TGTGCCAGTAGTATAGCCGGGCTAGCGGGGCACTCCTACGAGCAGTACTTC.

The rearrangement links TRBV19 to TRBJ2-7; TRBD2 agrees at 11 bases. Trimming removed 5 bases from V and 3 bases from J; junction bases left unmatched: 18. The CDR3 runs to 19 residues. Germline CDR1 is LNHDA and CDR2 is SQIVND (reference sequence). As DNA, the CDR3 is TGTGCCAGTAGTCCCCACCTAGCGGGGGGACTTACAGCCATCTACGAGCAGTACTTC. Translating it yields CASSPHLAGGLTAIYEQYF.

This chain joins TRBV6-5 and TRBJ1-3; D perhaps matches TRBD1 (6 bases). The CDR3 loop spans 16 amino acids. The V end was cut by 4 bases, the J end by 0 bases, with 13 bases between. The germline CDR1 and CDR2 sequences are MNHEY and SVGAGI. For the CDR3, the DNA is TGTGCCAGCAGTTCCCAGACAGGCTACTCTGGAAACACCATATATTTT. This gives the protein CASSSQTGYSGNTIYF.

The rearrangement uses TRBV27 and TRBJ2-7; TRBD1 aligns across 10 bases. J lost 3 bases, V lost 6 bases, and 11 bases had no gene match. This CDR3 spans 16 amino acids. CDR1 is MNHEY and CDR2 is SMNVEV in the germline V gene (reference sequence). CDR3 DNA sequence: TGTGCCAGCAGGCCCCTCTGGGGGACAGGGGACTACGAGCAGTACTTC. It specifies CASRPLWGTGDYEQYF.

The chain recombines TRBV11-3 with TRBJ1-2, with D possibly being TRBD1 (5 bases). This CDR3 comprises 15 residues. The germline gives CDR1 SGHNT, CDR2 YENEEA. The V and J ends lost 5 bases and 2 bases respectively, with 15 bases between them. The CDR3 DNA is TGTGCCAGCAGCCTCGACAGTACCGACAACTATGGCTACACCTTC. Its protein product is CASSLDSTDNYGYTF.

The rearrangement uses TRBV6-1 and TRBJ2-7; 7 bases map to TRBD2. V shed 4 bases, J shed 6 bases, and the junction held 6 bases outside the gene matches. Per germline, CDR1 MNHNS and CDR2 SASEGT. The CDR3 totals 13 residues. CDR3 DNA: TGTGCCAGCAGTGTAATGGGGGGGGGCGAGCAGTACTTC. Protein: CASSVMGGGEQYF.

This clone was seen more than once but under ten times. This rearrangement joins TRBV9 to TRBJ1-6; 10 bases agree with TRBD1. The germline CDR1 and CDR2 sequences are SGDLS and YYNGEE. The CDR3 covers 15 residues. V lost 3 bases and J lost 7; bases outside the gene matches: 4. Written as DNA, the CDR3 is TGTGCCAGCAGCGAATCGGACAGGGGGAATTCACCCCTCCACTTT. Translated: CASSESDRGNSPLHF.

The chain employs TRBV5-6 and TRBJ2-1, with no clear D. V was cut by 0 bases and J by 4 bases, with 2 bases left in between. Germline values: CDR1 SGHDT, CDR2 YYEEEE. The CDR3 has 12 amino acids. The CDR3 here is CASSLAYNEQFF. The CDR3 DNA follows: TGTGCCAGCAGCTTGGCTTACAATGAGCAGTTCTTC.

The chain employs TRBV4-1 and TRBJ2-7; TRBD1 aligns across 9 bases. V lost 1 base, J lost 3 bases, and 4 bases stayed unmatched. Germline CDR1 reads MGHRA; CDR2 reads YSYEKL. The CDR3 runs 15 residues. CDR3 sequence: CASSQAWTGVYEQYF. CDR3 bases: TGCGCCAGCAGCCAAGCCTGGACAGGGGTCTACGAGCAGTACTTC.

V is TRBV9 and J is TRBJ2-3; TRBD2 matches at 12 bases. The CDR3 totals 17 residues. The ends lost 3 bases at V and 2 bases at J; junction bases unmatched: 7. Germline CDR1 and CDR2: SGDLS and YYNGEE. The CDR3 nucleotides are TGTGCCAGCAGCGGAAGACTAGCGGGGGCAAACACAGATACGCAGTATTTT. It is translated as CASSGRLAGANTDTQYF.

The gene calls are TRBV14 and TRBJ1-4; D might be TRBD1 (6 bases). The CDR3 spans 15 residues. The V gene's germline CDR1 is SGHDN and CDR2 FVKESK. V was shortened by 4 bases and J by 6 bases, with 15 bases between the two germline ends. The CDR3 sequence is CASSRGGLGYEKLFF. DNA of the CDR3: TGTGCCAGCAGCCGCGGGGGCCTCGGATATGAAAAACTGTTTTTT. The whole variable domain, remainder taken from reference TRBV14 and TRBJ1-4, is EAGVTQFPSHSVIEKGQTVTLRCDPISGHDNLYWYRRVMGKEIKFLLHFVKESKQDESGMPNNRFLAERTGGTYSTLKVQPAELEDSGVYFCASSRGGLGYEKLFFGSGTQLSVL.

The chain uses TRBV4-1 and TRBJ2-7; the D gene is possibly TRBD2 (5 bases). Germline V CDR1 and CDR2: MGHRA, YSYEKL. The V gene lost 2 bases and the J gene lost 2 bases, with 16 bases spanning the gap. The CDR3 totals 16 residues. The CDR3 DNA reads as TGCGCCAGCAGCCAATGGGGAGACCACGTCCCCTACGAGCAGTACTTC. Its protein product is CASSQWGDHVPYEQYF.

This chain connects TRBV6-1 to TRBJ2-2; D remains unclear. Germline V gene lookup returns CDR1 MNHNS and CDR2 SASEGT. V lost 2 bases and J lost 1, with 8 bases in between. This CDR3 spans 15 amino acids. The CDR3 region has the DNA TGTGCCAGCAGTGAACCCGGTAGGAACACCGGGGAGCTGTTTTTT. As protein: CASSEPGRNTGELFF.

This clone was observed a few times. This chain links TRBV6-6 with TRBJ1-3, with 10 bases fitting TRBD1. The CDR3 consists of 14 residues. Germline-derived CDR1 and CDR2 are MNHNY and SVGAGI (reference sequence). The J segment lost 4 bases and the V segment lost 7 bases, leaving 4 bases of the junction unmatched. The CDR3 protein is CASNDRGHGNTIYF. The CDR3, as DNA: TGTGCCAGCAATGACAGGGGGCACGGAAACACCATATATTTT.